This T cell receptor (beta chain) was obtained from a study of cytomegalovirus exposure and HLA in healthy donors. Looking at the study overall: Most genotyped donors, approximately 77% of 398, had Caucasian-associated genetic ancestry. General study points: According to a later analysis, most TCR beta chains associated with CMV appeared HLA-restricted. Sequences of the TCR beta chain were said to predict the HLA-A and HLA-B alleles of most subjects accurately. There were some 150 TCR beta chains listed as cytomegalovirus-associated.

Trimming pared 3 bases from V and 4 bases from J, leaving 22 bases between. The CDR3 has 17 residues. Germline V gives CDR1 SGHKS, CDR2 YYEKEE (reference sequence). To note about this clone: Antigen specificity is unknown.

Both 60 Vbeta primers and 13 Jbeta primers went into the PCR. Profiling relied on immunoSEQ multiplex PCR, and the TCRdb table lists in-frame clones only, not all of them. The sample lists 100,000 or so clones; 62% were seen once. Sequenced sample: PBMCs. The chain employs TRBV5-5 and TRBJ1-2; TRBD1 is a possible D gene (6 bases). The TCR was taken from a woman aged 30 to 39 in good health and CMV-seropositive. CDR3 sequence: CASSSGQTYSELYGYTF. In nucleotides, the CDR3 is TGTGCCAGCAGCTCAGGACAGACGTACTCAGAACTCTATGGCTACACCTTC.